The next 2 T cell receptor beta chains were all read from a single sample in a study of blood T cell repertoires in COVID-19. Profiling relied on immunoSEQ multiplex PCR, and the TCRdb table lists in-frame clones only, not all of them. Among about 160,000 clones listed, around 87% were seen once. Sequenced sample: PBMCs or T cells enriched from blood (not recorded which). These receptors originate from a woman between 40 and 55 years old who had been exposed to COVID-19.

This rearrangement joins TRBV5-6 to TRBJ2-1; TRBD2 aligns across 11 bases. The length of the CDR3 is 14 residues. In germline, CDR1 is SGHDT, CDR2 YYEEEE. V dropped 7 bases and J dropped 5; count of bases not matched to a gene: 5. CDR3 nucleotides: TGTGCCAGCTTTACTAGCGGGAGCCACAATGAGCAGTTCTTC. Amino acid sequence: CASFTSGSHNEQFF.

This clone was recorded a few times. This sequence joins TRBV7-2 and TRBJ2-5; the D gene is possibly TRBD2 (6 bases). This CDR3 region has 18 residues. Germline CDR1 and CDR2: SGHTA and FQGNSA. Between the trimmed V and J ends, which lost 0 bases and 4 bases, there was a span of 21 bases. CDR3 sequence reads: CASSLALTWGLGGETQYF. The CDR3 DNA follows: TGTGCCAGCAGCTTAGCTCTCACTTGGGGCCTGGGGGGAGAGACCCAGTACTTC.